The source of this TCR beta chain is a study of vaccination and CD4 T cells after COVID-19. Study information: Post-vaccination specimens were collected at a median of about 66 days following dose two (range 14 to 241). General study results and limits: With convalescent patients, a median about 84% of reactive clones emerged solely after vaccination. 304 of 307 vaccine-specific clones from convalescent patients were spike mono-reactive.

The treatment: approximately 9-day PBMC culture with coronavirus spike peptide pools or control peptides (ViraFEST assay). First, ViraFEST expanded antigen-specific T cells with peptide pools, and next it sequenced the TCRs. Germline assignment: CDR1 SGHAT and CDR2 FQNNGV. The CDR3 sequence is 16 residues long. The V and J ends lost 11 bases and 1 base, in that order; junction bases with no gene match: 14. Concerning this clonotype itself: What it binds is not known.

Cultured CD4+ T cell DNA underwent sequencing with the Oncomine TCR Beta short-read assay. MiXCR, applied by TCRdb to the PCR reads, yields one record per CDR3 protein. The sample lists 16,000 or so distinct CDR3 sequences; around two fifths were seen once. This TCR came from a human donor who had recovered from COVID-19. The chain joins TRBV11-2 to TRBJ2-3; TRBD1 agrees at 8 bases. This sample comprised CD4+ T cells from blood, cultured in vitro, obtained after SARS-CoV-2 vaccination. The CDR3 DNA reads as TGTGCCTCCCCGTCCGCAGGGGGCGCGGGCACAGATACGCAGTATTTT. Protein product: CASPSAGGAGTDTQYF. Variable domain in full (rest from reference TRBV11-2 and TRBJ2-3): EAGVAQSPRYKIIEKRQSVAFWCNPISGHATLYWYQQILGQGPKLLIQFQNNGVVDDSQLPKDRFSAERLKGVDSTLKIQPAKLEDSAVYLCASPSAGGAGTDTQYFGPGTRLTVL.